The 32 T cell receptor beta chains reported below all come from one sample, sequenced in a study of cytomegalovirus exposure and HLA in healthy donors. The PCR ran on 60 Vbeta and 13 Jbeta primers. Measured with immunoSEQ multiplex PCR; TCRdb has only the in-frame clones, and not every one. Of 150,000 or so clones in the sample, about 77% were seen once. Material for sequencing was PBMCs. The receptors derive from a male donor in good health and CMV-seronegative.

CDR3 nucleotide sequence: TGTGCCAGCAGCCAGATACTAAGCGGGGGGCGAGACGAGCAGTACTTC. The encoded protein is CASSQILSGGRDEQYF. The rearrangement uses TRBV7-9 and TRBJ2-7; 9 positions agree with TRBD2. The V and J ends lost 5 bases and 5 bases, in that order; junction bases with no gene match: 13. The CDR3 has 16 amino acids. From germline, CDR1 is SEHNR and CDR2 FQNEAQ (reference sequence).

In this sample, this clone turned up a few times. The V and J genes are TRBV9 and TRBJ2-5, with D perhaps matching TRBD2 (7 bases). V was cut by 4 bases and J by 5 bases, with 21 bases left in between. The CDR3 extends over 16 amino acids. The germline V gene encodes CDR1 SGDLS and CDR2 YYNGEE. The CDR3 here is CASSPRGGGPVETQYF. As DNA, the CDR3 is TGTGCCAGCAGCCCTCGAGGGGGGGGGCCTGTGGAGACCCAGTACTTC.

On this clone itself: At one of its ends the junction is not consistent with the germline gene, which may arise from a read error. The chain links TRBV7-7 to TRBJ2-2; maybe TRBD2 (5 bases). The CDR3 extends over 14 amino acids. Germline loops: CDR1 SSHAT, CDR2 FNYEAQ (reference sequence). The CDR3 DNA is TGTGCTAGCAGCTTAGGAGGCGGAACCGGGGAGCTGTTTTTT. Translated, it gives CASSLGGGTGELFF. The full variable domain, with the rest looked up from reference TRBV7-7 and TRBJ2-2, is GAGVSQSPRYKVTKRGQDVTLRCDPISSHATLYWYQQALGQGPEFLTYFNYEAQPDKSGLPSDRFSAERPEGSISTLTIQRTEQRDSAMYRCASSLGGGTGELFFGEGSRLTVL.

This chain links TRBV7-3 with TRBJ1-1, with D possibly being TRBD1 (5 bases). CDR3 length: 15 amino acids. Germline V lookup: CDR1 SGHTA, CDR2 FQGTGA. V was cut by 5 bases and J by 5 bases, with 18 bases left in between. CDR3 residues: CASSPYVGGETEAFF. In nucleotides, the CDR3 is TGTGCCAGCAGCCCCTACGTTGGGGGGGAAACTGAAGCTTTCTTT.

This rearrangement joins TRBV6-1 to TRBJ2-7, with TRBD2 matching over 8 bases. The germline CDR1 and CDR2 sequences are MNHNS and SASEGT. Trimming cost V 4 bases and J 3 bases; bases outside gene matches: 11. There are 16 residues in the CDR3. Here the CDR3 reads CASSGTSTPPFYEQYF. In DNA, the CDR3 is TGTGCCAGCAGTGGGACTAGCACCCCCCCGTTCTACGAGCAGTACTTC.

The chain links TRBV29-1 to TRBJ1-2; 8 bases line up with TRBD1. The V gene end was trimmed by 6 bases and the J gene end by 4 bases; junction bases not matched to a gene: 7. The CDR3 consists of 13 residues. Per germline, CDR1 SQVTM and CDR2 ANQGSEA. CDR3 in amino acids: CSVPDRDSYGYTF. CDR3 DNA: TGCAGCGTCCCGGACAGGGATAGCTATGGCTACACCTTC. Full variable domain (remainder filled in from reference TRBV29-1 and TRBJ1-2): SAVISQKPSRDICQRGTSLTIQCQVDSQVTMMFWYRQQPGQSLTLIATANQGSEATYESGFVIDKFPISRPNLTFSTLTVSNMSPEDSSIYLCSVPDRDSYGYTFGSGTRLTVV.

Here the CDR3 reads CASSPLVNTEAFF. CDR3 DNA sequence: TGTGCCAGCAGCCCACTTGTGAACACTGAAGCTTTCTTT. The chain links TRBV5-6 to TRBJ1-1; D remains ambiguous. This CDR3 region has 13 residues. Germline CDR1 reads SGHDT; CDR2 reads YYEEEE. Deletions cut 4 bases from V and 0 bases from J, with 7 bases between.

This chain connects TRBV7-2 to TRBJ1-6; D perhaps matches TRBD1 (5 bases). Trimming pared 7 bases from V and 8 bases from J, leaving 15 bases between. Germline V gene sequence: CDR1 SGHTA, CDR2 FQGNSA. CDR3 length: 14 residues. The CDR3 loop reads CASTKGQTYSPLHF. The CDR3 region has the DNA TGTGCCAGCACGAAAGGACAAACTTATTCACCCCTCCACTTT. The entire variable domain, with the rest obtained from reference TRBV7-2 and TRBJ1-6, is as follows: GAGVSQSPSNKVTEKGKDVELRCDPISGHTALYWYRQSLGQGLEFLIYFQGNSAPDKSGLPSDRFSAERTGGSVSTLTIQRTQQEDSAVYLCASTKGQTYSPLHFGNGTRLTVT.

The chain combines TRBV29-1 with TRBJ2-3, with D perhaps matching TRBD2 (7 bases). V lost 4 bases and J 3 bases, leaving 14 bases between the germline ends. CDR1 and CDR2 (germline): SQVTM, ANQGSEA. There are 14 residues in the CDR3. For the CDR3, the DNA is TGCAGCGTTGCCGCGGGGGCGTTGACAGATACGCAGTATTTT. This sequence encodes CSVAAGALTDTQYF.

The chain links TRBV14 to TRBJ1-2, with a possible D match to TRBD1 (5 bases). Trimming left V 4 bases short and J 6 bases short, with 18 bases between. CDR1 and CDR2 from the germline V gene are SGHDN and FVKESK. CDR3 length: 15 amino acids. CDR3 coding DNA: TGTGCCAGCAGCCCCCAAAGGAGACAGAGTGATGGCTACACCTTC. Translation: CASSPQRRQSDGYTF. Filled out from reference TRBV14 and TRBJ1-2, the complete variable domain reads EAGVTQFPSHSVIEKGQTVTLRCDPISGHDNLYWYRRVMGKEIKFLLHFVKESKQDESGMPNNRFLAERTGGTYSTLKVQPAELEDSGVYFCASSPQRRQSDGYTFGSGTRLTVV.

Points on this clone: The junction and the germline gene differ at one end; a read error may be behind it. The CDR3 coding sequence is TGTTCCAGCAGCTTAGTTCGGACAGGGGGAGGGTGGCAAGAGACCCAGTACTTC. Amino acids: CSSSLVRTGGGWQETQYF. This sequence joins TRBV7-9 and TRBJ2-5; 10 bases line up with TRBD1. From germline, CDR1 is SEHNR and CDR2 FQNEAQ (reference sequence). CDR3 size: 18 residues. The whole variable domain, filled in from reference TRBV7-9 and TRBJ2-5, reads DTGVSQNPRHKITKRGQNVTFRCDPISEHNRLYWYRQTLGQGPEFLTYFQNEAQLEKSRLLSDRFSAERPKGSFSTLEIQRTEQGDSAMYLCSSSLVRTGGGWQETQYFGPGTRLLVL.

This clone was seen only a few times. This sequence joins TRBV6-6 and TRBJ2-2; 8 nucleotides match TRBD1. The CDR3 has 13 amino acids. The germline V gene encodes CDR1 MNHNY and CDR2 SVGAGI (reference sequence). The V gene end was trimmed by 8 bases and the J gene end by 5 bases; junction bases not matched to a gene: 4. The CDR3 region has the DNA TGTGCCAGCCGGGACAGGAGGACCGGGGAGCTGTTTTTT. Amino acids: CASRDRRTGELFF.

V is TRBV21-1 and J is TRBJ1-5; the table's D call TRBD1 went unverified against the DNA. TRBV21-1 is recorded as a pseudogene. This CDR3 is 16 amino acids long. DNA for the CDR3: TGTGCCAGCAACGGGACACAGGGAAAGCCCAATCAGCCCCAGCATTTT. It encodes CASNGTQGKPNQPQHF.

This chain connects TRBV6-4 to TRBJ2-5, with TRBD2 identical over 11 bases. V lost 4 bases and J lost 10; bases outside the gene matches: 5. The CDR3 extends over 13 amino acids. CDR1 and CDR2 (germline): MRHNA, SNTAGT. CDR3 DNA sequence: TGTGCCAGCAGTGCCTCGACTAGCGGGAACCAGTACTTC. Amino acids: CASSASTSGNQYF.

V and J are TRBV5-5 and TRBJ2-1; 9 bases are a match to TRBD1. The V gene's germline CDR1 is SGHKS and CDR2 YYEKEE (reference sequence). After removal of 7 bases from V and 3 bases from J, the junction contained 5 bases not matched to a gene. This CDR3 spans 14 amino acids. DNA of the CDR3: TGTGCCAGCTTGGGACAGGGAGGCTACAATGAGCAGTTCTTC. Residues: CASLGQGGYNEQFF.

J is TRBJ1-6 and V is TRBV10-3; the D gene is possibly TRBD1 (5 bases). Trimming took 8 bases from V and 8 from J, leaving 16 bases between them. This CDR3 region has 14 residues. Germline CDR1 reads ENHRY; CDR2 reads SYGVKD. Here the CDR3 reads CAIGYGGDDSPLHF. The CDR3 DNA reads as TGTGCCATCGGATACGGAGGGGATGATTCACCCCTCCACTTT.

Details on this clone: Additional DNA sequences in this sample encode the identical CDR3. The chain has TRBV7-9 and TRBJ2-7, with 9 bases identical to TRBD1. The CDR3 sequence is 15 residues long. Trimming took 4 bases from V and 4 from J; bases not matched to a gene: 8. Germline values: CDR1 SEHNR, CDR2 FQNEAQ (reference sequence). DNA for the CDR3: TGTGCCAGCAGCTCTACAATGGACAGGGGATACGAGCAGTACTTC. This sequence encodes CASSSTMDRGYEQYF.

The chain has TRBV11-2 and TRBJ2-7, with 8 bases fitting TRBD1. V shed 2 bases, J shed 2 bases, and the junction held 5 bases outside the gene matches. CDR1 and CDR2 from the germline V gene are SGHAT and FQNNGV. The CDR3 loop spans 15 amino acids. CDR3 in amino acids: CASSLSRTGTYEQYF. The CDR3, as DNA: TGTGCCAGCAGCTTAAGCAGGACAGGGACCTACGAGCAGTACTTC.

The gene calls are TRBV5-1 and TRBJ2-1; TRBD1 matches 7 bases. Germline CDR1 is SGHRS and CDR2 is YFSETQ. The CDR3 contains 15 residues. The V segment lost 7 bases and the J segment 4 bases; nucleotides outside the gene matches: 11. CDR3 loop: CASAYVGQPYNEQFF. The CDR3 bases are TGCGCCAGCGCTTATGTGGGACAGCCTTACAATGAGCAGTTCTTC.

The chain employs TRBV7-3 and TRBJ2-7; possibly TRBD2 for D (6 bases). CDR1 and CDR2 (germline): SGHTA, FQGTGA. Trimming stripped 1 base from V and 0 bases from J, with 7 bases between. This CDR3 is built from 14 residues. For the CDR3, the DNA is TGTGCCAGCAGCTTAATGGGGGGCTCCTACGAGCAGTACTTC. It codes for CASSLMGGSYEQYF.

V and J are TRBV5-1 and TRBJ1-1; 9 nucleotides agree with TRBD1. The length of the CDR3 is 17 residues. Germline trimming cut 4 bases from V and 7 bases from J; bases unmatched to any gene: 17. The V gene's germline CDR1 is SGHRS and CDR2 YFSETQ. This chain's CDR3 is CASSTGTGTGPRVEAFF. The CDR3, as DNA: TGCGCCAGCAGCACCGGGACAGGGACGGGGCCCAGGGTTGAAGCTTTCTTT. Supplemented by reference TRBV5-1 and TRBJ1-1, the full variable domain reads KAGVTQTPRYLIKTRGQQVTLSCSPISGHRSVSWYQQTPGQGLQFLFEYFSETQRNKGNFPGRFSGRQFSNSRSEMNVSTLELGDSALYLCASSTGTGTGPRVEAFFGQGTRLTVV.

This sequence joins TRBV5-1 and TRBJ2-1; TRBD2 aligns across 12 bases. The germline CDR1 and CDR2 sequences are SGHRS and YFSETQ. The CDR3 is made up of 17 amino acids. V lost 0 bases to trimming and J lost 7 bases; unmatched junction nucleotides: 8. CDR3 protein: CASSLASSGRAGNEQFF. CDR3 bases: TGCGCCAGCAGCTTGGCCTCTAGCGGGAGGGCCGGGAATGAGCAGTTCTTC. Full variable domain (rest looked up from reference TRBV5-1 and TRBJ2-1): KAGVTQTPRYLIKTRGQQVTLSCSPISGHRSVSWYQQTPGQGLQFLFEYFSETQRNKGNFPGRFSGRQFSNSRSEMNVSTLELGDSALYLCASSLASSGRAGNEQFFGPGTRLTVL.

Concerning this clone: Sequence at one end of the junction differs from germline and may be a read error. V usage is TRBV7-7 and J usage is TRBJ2-5; 11 nucleotides line up with TRBD2. Germline CDR1 reads SSHAT; CDR2 reads FNYEAQ (reference sequence). The CDR3 is 16 amino acids. This CDR3 is CASSLQGLADRETQYF. The CDR3 DNA reads as TGTGCTAGCAGCTTGCAGGGACTAGCGGATCGGGAGACCCAGTACTTC.

In regard to this clone: A junction boundary mismatches the germline segment, possibly from a read error. The V call is TRBV7-9, the J call TRBJ1-1; D might be TRBD1 (5 bases). The germline V gene has CDR1 SEHNR and CDR2 FQNEAQ (reference sequence). The CDR3 has 17 amino acids. The CDR3 sequence is CSSSLVGLGEKNTEAFF. The CDR3 nucleotides read TGTTCCAGCAGCTTAGTCGGTTTAGGGGAAAAGAACACTGAAGCTTTCTTT.

This chain connects TRBV18 to TRBJ2-5; TRBD1 is a possible D gene (7 bases). Per germline, CDR1 KGHSH and CDR2 LQKENI. With 4 bases removed from V and 11 bases from J, the gap between germline ends came to 17 bases. This CDR3 comprises 13 residues. The CDR3 loop is CASSLNRGGEQYF. CDR3 in DNA: TGTGCCAGCTCACTCAACAGGGGCGGGGAGCAGTACTTC.

V is TRBV7-3 and J is TRBJ1-2; 7 nucleotides match TRBD1. CDR1 and CDR2 (germline): SGHTA, FQGTGA. The CDR3 contains 14 residues. J gave up 1 base and V 5 bases, and 4 bases lay outside the gene matches. For the CDR3, the DNA is TGTGCCAGCAGCCGGGACAGCCTTAACTATGGCTACACCTTC. This encodes CASSRDSLNYGYTF.

The J gene is TRBJ2-1, the V gene TRBV9, with 13 bases identical to TRBD2. Per germline, CDR1 SGDLS and CDR2 YYNGEE. With V trimmed by 0 bases and J by 2 bases, 11 bases remained unmatched. The CDR3 is made up of 20 amino acids. DNA for the CDR3: TGTGCCAGCAGCGTAGCTTATAGGACTAGCGGGGGCCGCACCTACAATGAGCAGTTCTTC. Protein: CASSVAYRTSGGRTYNEQFF.

The CDR3 DNA sequence: TGTGCCAGCAGTTTCGAAGCGGGGGGGCCGTTGGAGACCCAGTACTTC. This translates into CASSFEAGGPLETQYF. This chain uses TRBV6-5 with TRBJ2-5; 10 nucleotides match TRBD2. Per the germline V gene, CDR1 is MNHEY and CDR2 is SVGAGI. V dropped 4 bases and J dropped 5; count of bases not matched to a gene: 10. This CDR3 has 16 amino acids.

Notes on this clone: Distinct nucleotide sequences in the sample also encode this CDR3. This chain joins TRBV7-2 and TRBJ1-1, with TRBD1 matching 7 bases. Germline CDR1 SGHTA, CDR2 FQGNSA. Losses at the gene ends were 3 bases for V and 5 bases for J; bases not matched to a gene: 15. The CDR3 is 17 residues long. This chain's CDR3 is CASSFAGLGQVYTEAFF. The CDR3 DNA reads as TGTGCCAGCAGCTTTGCGGGCCTCGGACAGGTCTATACTGAAGCTTTCTTT.

This chain links TRBV5-4 with TRBJ2-1; 14 positions agree with TRBD2. Losses at the gene ends were 4 bases for V and 0 bases for J; bases not matched to a gene: 0. Germline values: CDR1 SGHNT, CDR2 YYREEE (reference sequence). This CDR3 has 16 residues. The CDR3 spells CASSGTSGSSYNEQFF. DNA for the CDR3: TGTGCCAGCAGCGGGACTAGCGGGAGCTCCTACAATGAGCAGTTCTTC.

Turning to this clone: An end of the junction differs from the germline gene, which may be a read error. CDR3: CASSSMGSNQPQHF. DNA of the CDR3: TGTGCCAGCAGCTCCATGGGGAGCAACCAGCCCCAGCATTTT. The chain uses TRBV7-2 and TRBJ1-5; D is ambiguous. Germline assignment: CDR1 SGHTA and CDR2 FQGNSA. The CDR3 has 14 residues.

The count of this clone is one. The V call is TRBV19, the J call TRBJ1-3; weak D call: TRBD1 (6 bases). CDR1 is LNHDA and CDR2 is SQIVND in the germline V gene (reference sequence). CDR3 length equals 19 residues. V was pared by 0 bases and J by 0 bases, with 18 bases between. This chain's CDR3 is CASSIESGGQFYSGNTIYF. The DNA of the CDR3 is TGTGCCAGTAGTATAGAAAGTGGAGGACAGTTCTACTCTGGAAACACCATATATTTT.